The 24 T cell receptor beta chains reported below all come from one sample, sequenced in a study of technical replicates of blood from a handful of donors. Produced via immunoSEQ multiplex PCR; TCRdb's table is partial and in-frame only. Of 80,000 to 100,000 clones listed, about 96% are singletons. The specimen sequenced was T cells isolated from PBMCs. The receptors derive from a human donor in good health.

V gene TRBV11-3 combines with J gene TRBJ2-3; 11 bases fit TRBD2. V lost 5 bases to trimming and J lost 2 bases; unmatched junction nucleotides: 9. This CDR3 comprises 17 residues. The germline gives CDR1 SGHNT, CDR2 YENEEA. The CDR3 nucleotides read TGTGCCAGCAGCCCGGGACTAGCGGCCGCCTACACAGATACGCAGTATTTT. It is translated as CASSPGLAAAYTDTQYF.

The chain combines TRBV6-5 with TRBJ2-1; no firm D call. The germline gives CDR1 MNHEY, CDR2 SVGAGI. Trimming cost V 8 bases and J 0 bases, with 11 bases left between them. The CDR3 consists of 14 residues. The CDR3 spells CASSIERSYNEQFF. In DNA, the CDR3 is TGTGCCAGCTCGATAGAGCGCTCCTACAATGAGCAGTTCTTC.

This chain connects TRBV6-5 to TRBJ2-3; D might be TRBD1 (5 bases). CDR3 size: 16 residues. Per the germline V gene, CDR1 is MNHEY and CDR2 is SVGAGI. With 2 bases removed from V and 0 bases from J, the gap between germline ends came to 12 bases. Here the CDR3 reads CASSYGAGGSTDTQYF. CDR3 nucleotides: TGTGCCAGCAGTTACGGGGCAGGTGGGAGCACAGATACGCAGTATTTT.

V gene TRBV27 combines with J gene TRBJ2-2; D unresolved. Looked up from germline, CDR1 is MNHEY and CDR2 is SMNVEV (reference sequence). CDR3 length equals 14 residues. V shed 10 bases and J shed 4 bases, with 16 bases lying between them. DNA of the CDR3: TGTGCCACCCGCGATACGTCGTTCACCGGGGAGCTGTTTTTT. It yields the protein CATRDTSFTGELFF.

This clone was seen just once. Here the CDR3 reads CASSFYRQGGETQYF. For the CDR3, the DNA is TGTGCCAGCAGTTTCTACAGACAGGGCGGGGAGACCCAGTACTTC. The chain combines TRBV27 with TRBJ2-5; 7 bases map to TRBD1. This CDR3 contains 15 residues. Germline CDR1 is MNHEY and CDR2 is SMNVEV (reference sequence). Losses at the gene ends were 3 bases for V and 5 bases for J; bases not matched to a gene: 9.

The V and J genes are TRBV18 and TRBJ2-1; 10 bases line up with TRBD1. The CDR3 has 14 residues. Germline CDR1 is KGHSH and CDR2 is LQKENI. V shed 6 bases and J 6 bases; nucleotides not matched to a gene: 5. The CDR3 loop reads CASSPGQGTNEQFF. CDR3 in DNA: TGTGCCAGCTCGCCGGGACAGGGGACCAATGAGCAGTTCTTC.

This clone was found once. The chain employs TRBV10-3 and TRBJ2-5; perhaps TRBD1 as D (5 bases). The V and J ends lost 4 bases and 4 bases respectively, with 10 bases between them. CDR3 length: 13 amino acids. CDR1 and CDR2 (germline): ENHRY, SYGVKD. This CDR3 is CAISGTSSETQYF. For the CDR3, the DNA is TGTGCCATCAGTGGGACATCTTCAGAGACCCAGTACTTC.

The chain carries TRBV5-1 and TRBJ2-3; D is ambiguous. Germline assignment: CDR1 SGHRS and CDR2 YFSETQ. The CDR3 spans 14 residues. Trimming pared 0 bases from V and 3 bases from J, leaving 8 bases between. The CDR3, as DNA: TGCGCCAGCAGCTTGGGACTTGAGACAGATACGCAGTATTTT. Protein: CASSLGLETDTQYF.

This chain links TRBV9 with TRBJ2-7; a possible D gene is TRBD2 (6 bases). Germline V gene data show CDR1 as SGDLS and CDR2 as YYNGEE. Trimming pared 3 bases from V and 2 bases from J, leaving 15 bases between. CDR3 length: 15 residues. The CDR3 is CASSAGTYTTYEQYF. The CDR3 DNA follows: TGTGCCAGCAGCGCAGGGACTTACACTACCTACGAGCAGTACTTC.

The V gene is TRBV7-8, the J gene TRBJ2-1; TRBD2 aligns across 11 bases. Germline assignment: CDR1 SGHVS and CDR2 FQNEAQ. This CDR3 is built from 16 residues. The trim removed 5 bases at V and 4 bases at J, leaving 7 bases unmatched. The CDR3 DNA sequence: TGTGCCAGCAGCCCCCGGGGGACTAGCGGTTACAATGAGCAGTTCTTC. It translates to CASSPRGTSGYNEQFF.

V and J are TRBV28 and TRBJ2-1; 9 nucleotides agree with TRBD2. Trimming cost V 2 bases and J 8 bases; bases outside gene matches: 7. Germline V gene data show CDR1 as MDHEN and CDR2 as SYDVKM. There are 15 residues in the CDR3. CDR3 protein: CASSLQVAGDDEQFF. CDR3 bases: TGTGCCAGCAGTTTACAAGTAGCGGGAGACGATGAGCAGTTCTTC.

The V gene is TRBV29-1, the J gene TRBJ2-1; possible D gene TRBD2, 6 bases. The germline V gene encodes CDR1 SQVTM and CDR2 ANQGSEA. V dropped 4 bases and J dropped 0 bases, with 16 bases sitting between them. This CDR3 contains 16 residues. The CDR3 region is CSVVLAGGSSYNEQFF. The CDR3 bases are TGCAGCGTTGTTTTAGCCGGGGGAAGCTCCTACAATGAGCAGTTCTTC.

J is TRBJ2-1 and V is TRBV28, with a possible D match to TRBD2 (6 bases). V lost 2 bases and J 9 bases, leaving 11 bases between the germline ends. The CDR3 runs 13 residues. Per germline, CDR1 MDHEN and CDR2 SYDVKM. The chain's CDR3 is CASSLAGFGEQFF. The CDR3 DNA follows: TGTGCCAGCAGTTTAGCGGGATTTGGTGAGCAGTTCTTC. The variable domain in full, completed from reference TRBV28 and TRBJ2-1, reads DVKVTQSSRYLVKRTGEKVFLECVQDMDHENMFWYRQDPGLGLRLIYFSYDVKMKEKGDIPEGYSVSREKKERFSLILESASTNQTSMYLCASSLAGFGEQFFGPGTRLTVL.

As DNA, the CDR3 is TGTGCCAGCAGGGTGGGGTCAGGGACTAATGAAAAACTGTTTTTT. Translation gives CASRVGSGTNEKLFF. The chain employs TRBV7-8 and TRBJ1-4, with D tentatively TRBD1 (5 bases). The CDR3 totals 15 residues. Trimming left V 6 bases short and J 2 bases short, with 13 bases between. CDR1 and CDR2 from the germline V gene are SGHVS and FQNEAQ. Variable domain in full (rest from reference TRBV7-8 and TRBJ1-4): GAGVSQSPRYKVAKRGQDVALRCDPISGHVSLFWYQQALGQGPEFLTYFQNEAQLDKSGLPSDRFFAERPEGSVSTLKIQRTQQEDSAVYLCASRVGSGTNEKLFFGSGTQLSVL.

The CDR3 DNA follows: TGCGCCAGCAGCCAAGGGGTCAGCTCCTACAATGAGCAGTTCTTC. Protein product: CASSQGVSSYNEQFF. V and J are TRBV5-1 and TRBJ2-1; D is possibly TRBD1 (5 bases). From germline, CDR1 is SGHRS and CDR2 YFSETQ. This CDR3 region has 15 residues. Between the trimmed V and J ends, which lost 4 bases and 0 bases, there was a span of 11 bases.

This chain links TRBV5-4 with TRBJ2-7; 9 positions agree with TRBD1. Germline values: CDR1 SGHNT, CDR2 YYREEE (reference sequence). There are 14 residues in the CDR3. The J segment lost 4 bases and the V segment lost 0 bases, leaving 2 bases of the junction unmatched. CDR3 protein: CASSLGQGVYEQYF. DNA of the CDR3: TGTGCCAGCAGCTTGGGACAGGGGGTTTACGAGCAGTACTTC.

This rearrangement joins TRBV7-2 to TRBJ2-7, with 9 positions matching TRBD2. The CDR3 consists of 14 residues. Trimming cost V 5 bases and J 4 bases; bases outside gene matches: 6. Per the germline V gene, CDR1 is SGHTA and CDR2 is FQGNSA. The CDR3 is CASSISGSEYEQYF. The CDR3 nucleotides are TGTGCCAGCAGCATTAGCGGGAGTGAGTACGAGCAGTACTTC. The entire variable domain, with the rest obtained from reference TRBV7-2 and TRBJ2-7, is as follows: GAGVSQSPSNKVTEKGKDVELRCDPISGHTALYWYRQSLGQGLEFLIYFQGNSAPDKSGLPSDRFSAERTGGSVSTLTIQRTQQEDSAVYLCASSISGSEYEQYFGPGTRLTVT.

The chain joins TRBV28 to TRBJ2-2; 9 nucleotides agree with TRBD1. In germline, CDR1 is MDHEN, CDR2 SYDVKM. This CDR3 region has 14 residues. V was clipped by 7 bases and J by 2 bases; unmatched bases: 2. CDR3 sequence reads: CASKGQGNTGELFF. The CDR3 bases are TGTGCCAGCAAGGGACAGGGTAACACCGGGGAGCTGTTTTTT.

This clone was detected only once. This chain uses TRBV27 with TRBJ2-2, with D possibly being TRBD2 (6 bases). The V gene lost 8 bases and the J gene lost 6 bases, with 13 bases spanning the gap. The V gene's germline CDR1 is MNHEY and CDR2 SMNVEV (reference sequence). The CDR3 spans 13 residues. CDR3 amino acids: CASRSGLPGELFF. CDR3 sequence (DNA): TGTGCCAGCCGATCGGGACTTCCCGGGGAGCTGTTTTTT.

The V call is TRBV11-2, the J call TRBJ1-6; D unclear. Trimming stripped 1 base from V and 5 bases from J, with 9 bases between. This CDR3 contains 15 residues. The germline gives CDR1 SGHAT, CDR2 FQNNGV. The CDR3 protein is CASSLAAGNNSPLHF. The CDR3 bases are TGTGCCAGCAGCTTAGCAGCGGGGAATAATTCACCCCTCCACTTT.

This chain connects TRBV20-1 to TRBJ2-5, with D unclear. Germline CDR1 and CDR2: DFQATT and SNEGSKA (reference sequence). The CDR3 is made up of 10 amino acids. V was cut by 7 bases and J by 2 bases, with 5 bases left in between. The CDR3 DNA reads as TGCAGTGTCAGTCAAGAGACCCAGTACTTC. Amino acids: CSVSQETQYF.

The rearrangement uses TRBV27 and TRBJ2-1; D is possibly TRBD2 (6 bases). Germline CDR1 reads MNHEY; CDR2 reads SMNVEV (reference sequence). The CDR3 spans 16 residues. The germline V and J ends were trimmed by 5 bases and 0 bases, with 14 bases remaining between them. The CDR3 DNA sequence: TGTGCCAGCAGTCCCTGGAGGGGAAGCTCCTACAATGAGCAGTTCTTC. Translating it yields CASSPWRGSSYNEQFF.

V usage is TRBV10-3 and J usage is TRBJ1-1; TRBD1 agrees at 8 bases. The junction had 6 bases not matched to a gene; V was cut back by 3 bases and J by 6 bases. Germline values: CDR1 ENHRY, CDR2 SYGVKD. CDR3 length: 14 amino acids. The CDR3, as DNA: TGTGCCATCAGTGACTACCAGGGGGCCTCTGAAGCTTTCTTT. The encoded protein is CAISDYQGASEAFF.

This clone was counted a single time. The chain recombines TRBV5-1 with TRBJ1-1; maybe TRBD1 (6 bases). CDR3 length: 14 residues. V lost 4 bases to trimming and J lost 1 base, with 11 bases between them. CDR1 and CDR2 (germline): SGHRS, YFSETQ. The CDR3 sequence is CASSRQEQNTEAFF. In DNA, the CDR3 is TGCGCCAGCAGCCGACAGGAGCAGAACACTGAAGCTTTCTTT.